This T cell receptor beta chain was sequenced during a study of monozygotic twins with inflammatory bowel disease. Total RNA input per TCR library was roughly 3,800 ng. The UMIs contained a 6-nucleotide sample barcode. They were added by template switching during cDNA synthesis. TCRalpha and TCRbeta cDNA went through nested PCRs of roughly 17 and 9 cycles, two in total. TCRdb re-called the 5' RACE reads and shows each CDR3 protein once, DNA omitted. In all, the sample yields 150,000 to 200,000 distinct CDR3 sequences. Whole blood without T cell sorting served as the source of isolated total RNA. The CDR3 is made up of 16 amino acids. Per the germline V gene, CDR1 is SEHNR and CDR2 is FQNEAQ (reference sequence).

The sequence was obtained from a human donor with ulcerative colitis or Crohn's disease, or a healthy co-twin of an affected twin (not recorded which). This chain links TRBV7-9 with TRBJ1-2; the TCRdb call, TRBD1, lacks DNA for checking. What was sequenced was blood. CDR3 sequence: CASSLGGAEANYGYTF.